These 3 T cell receptor beta chains were sequenced from one sample in a study of T-cell memory formation after mild COVID-19. One entry per CDR3 protein, called by TCRdb with MiXCR from the 5' RACE reads. The repertoire includes roughly 370,000 distinct CDR3 sequences, roughly 15% of them detected once, and roughly 21% sits in the top ten. Sequencing was carried out using PBMCs or a T cell subset sorted from them (not recorded which). The receptors come from a man between 18 and 35 years old who had mild COVID-19 (a few samples of this study predate the infection). Cell type and time point are not known.

Only a few counts were recorded for this clonotype. This chain links TRBV2 with TRBJ2-7, with D maybe TRBD1 (6 bases). The CDR3 is made up of 11 amino acids. CDR1 is SNHLY, CDR2 FYNNEI, per germline. The V and J ends lost 8 bases and 10 bases respectively, with 15 bases between them. DNA for the CDR3: TGTGCCAGCTCCCATCCGGGACATCAGTACTTC. Its protein product is CASSHPGHQYF.

As to this clonotype: One junction end disagrees with the germline gene, perhaps due to a read error. This chain links TRBV15 with TRBJ2-3; tentatively, D is TRBD1 (6 bases). The CDR3 loop spans 14 amino acids. The germline V gene encodes CDR1 LNHNV and CDR2 YYDKDF (reference sequence). The CDR3: CATSLGTSTDTQYF. CDR3 sequence (DNA): TGTGCCACCAGCCTCGGGACAAGCACCGATACGCAGTATTTT.

The chain joins TRBV5-4 to TRBJ2-5, with 12 bases matching TRBD2. Trimming took 0 bases from V and 6 from J; bases not matched to a gene: 3. Per germline, CDR1 SGHNT and CDR2 YYREEE (reference sequence). The CDR3 runs 15 residues. The CDR3: CASSLASGGAQTQYF. Written as DNA, the CDR3 is TGTGCCAGCAGCTTGGCTAGCGGGGGGGCCCAGACCCAGTACTTC.